A selection of T cell receptor beta chains follows, all from one sample in a study of T-cell memory formation after mild COVID-19. MiXCR, run by TCRdb on the 5' RACE reads, gives a single entry per CDR3 protein. This sample has more than 100,000 distinct CDR3 sequences, with about 5.9% found just once. Sequenced sample: PBMCs or a T cell subset sorted from them (not recorded which). The receptors here all came from an adult woman who had mild COVID-19 (a few samples of this study predate the infection). Cell type and time point are not known. Both conserved end residues are part of each CDR3. Each record gives: J gene, clone size, D gene, V gene, CDR3 protein, CDR3 DNA. The D gene is left open where the match is weak. Size values are once, few and many counts, or a class for expanded clones, and some rows have none.

J gene: TRBJ2-2; clone size: few; D gene: .; V gene: TRBV12-3/TRBV12-4; CDR3 protein: CASSPHPDPAAGELFF; CDR3 DNA: TGTGCCAGCAGTCCGCACCCGGACCCGGCGGCCGGGGAGCTGTTTTTT
J gene: TRBJ1-2; clone size: .; D gene: .; V gene: TRBV15; CDR3 protein: CATSRGGGYTF; CDR3 DNA: TGTGCCACCAGCAGAGGGGGTGGCTACACCTTC
J gene: TRBJ2-1; clone size: many; D gene: TRBD2; V gene: TRBV12-3/TRBV12-4; CDR3 protein: CASSLLVAGTNEQFF; CDR3 DNA: TGTGCCAGCAGTTTATTGGTAGCGGGGACCAATGAGCAGTTCTTC
J gene: TRBJ2-1; clone size: many; D gene: TRBD2; V gene: TRBV4-2; CDR3 protein: CASSQYSGFRTSEYNEQFF; CDR3 DNA: TGTGCCAGCAGCCAATACTCGGGGTTCAGGACTAGCGAGTACAATGAGCAGTTCTTC
J gene: TRBJ2-1; clone size: few; D gene: TRBD2; V gene: TRBV11-3; CDR3 protein: CASSLDASGRARNEQFF; CDR3 DNA: TGTGCCAGCAGCTTAGACGCTAGCGGGAGGGCCAGGAATGAGCAGTTCTTC
J gene: TRBJ1-3; clone size: many; D gene: .; V gene: TRBV6-2/TRBV6-3; CDR3 protein: CASSYSIGEGNTIYF; CDR3 DNA: TGTGCCAGCAGTTACTCGATCGGGGAAGGAAACACCATATATTTT
J gene: TRBJ2-5; clone size: many; D gene: TRBD2; V gene: TRBV11-2; CDR3 protein: CASSLGGGRAMETQYF; CDR3 DNA: TGTGCCAGCAGCTTGGGAGGAGGGAGGGCCATGGAGACCCAGTACTTC
J gene: TRBJ2-7; clone size: few; D gene: .; V gene: TRBV7-8; CDR3 protein: CASSSRGGERTYEQYF; CDR3 DNA: TGTGCCAGCAGCTCTCGGGGCGGGGAACGAACCTACGAGCAGTACTTC
J gene: TRBJ2-1; clone size: .; D gene: .; V gene: TRBV12-3/TRBV12-4; CDR3 protein: CASSLIPTVSYNEQFF; CDR3 DNA: TGTGCCAGCAGTTTAATCCCGACAGTTTCCTACAATGAGCAGTTCTTC
J gene: TRBJ1-1; clone size: few; D gene: .; V gene: TRBV7-3; CDR3 protein: CASSLRGDTEAFF; CDR3 DNA: TGTGCCAGCAGCTTACGAGGGGACACTGAAGCTTTCTTT
J gene: TRBJ1-6; clone size: .; D gene: .; V gene: TRBV9; CDR3 protein: CASSVGVTGVGSPLHF; CDR3 DNA: TGTGCCAGCAGCGTAGGGGTAACAGGAGTTGGATCACCCCTCCACTTT
J gene: TRBJ2-5; clone size: .; D gene: TRBD2; V gene: TRBV7-2; CDR3 protein: CASSLGGLAGAMETQYF; CDR3 DNA: TGTGCCAGCAGCTTGGGGGGACTAGCGGGAGCGATGGAGACCCAGTACTTC
J gene: TRBJ2-7; clone size: many; D gene: TRBD1; V gene: TRBV20-1; CDR3 protein: CSARDSGTGYEQYF; CDR3 DNA: TGCAGTGCTAGAGATTCCGGGACAGGCTACGAGCAGTACTTC
J gene: TRBJ2-3; clone size: .; D gene: TRBD1; V gene: TRBV29-1; CDR3 protein: CSETRGLTDTQYF; CDR3 DNA: TGCAGCGAGACCAGGGGGCTAACAGATACGCAGTATTTT
J gene: TRBJ1-2; clone size: .; D gene: TRBD1; V gene: TRBV29-1; CDR3 protein: CSVEEWTGNGYTF; CDR3 DNA: TGCAGCGTTGAAGAATGGACAGGGAATGGCTACACCTTC
J gene: TRBJ2-5; clone size: .; D gene: .; V gene: TRBV20-1; CDR3 protein: CSASRWDLPKETQYF; CDR3 DNA: TGCAGTGCTAGTAGGTGGGACCTGCCCAAGGAGACCCAGTACTTC
J gene: TRBJ1-5; clone size: many; D gene: .; V gene: TRBV12-3/TRBV12-4; CDR3 protein: CASRESNRVGNQPQHF; CDR3 DNA: TGTGCCAGCAGAGAATCAAACAGGGTGGGGAATCAGCCCCAGCATTTT
J gene: TRBJ1-6; clone size: .; D gene: .; V gene: TRBV2; CDR3 protein: CASRGDSYNSPLHF; CDR3 DNA: TGTGCCAGCAGAGGGGACTCCTATAATTCACCCCTCCACTTT
J gene: TRBJ2-2; clone size: .; D gene: .; V gene: TRBV11-3; CDR3 protein: CASSLGGGDRELFF; CDR3 DNA: TGTGCCAGCAGCTTAGGGGGGGGCGATAGGGAGCTGTTTTTT
J gene: TRBJ2-1; clone size: few; D gene: TRBD2; V gene: TRBV6-6; CDR3 protein: CASTPSGLAGEYNEQFF; CDR3 DNA: TGTGCCAGCACCCCTTCAGGCCTAGCGGGAGAGTACAATGAGCAGTTCTTC
J gene: TRBJ2-3; clone size: many; D gene: .; V gene: TRBV7-3; CDR3 protein: CASSSLGVSTDTQYF; CDR3 DNA: TGTGCCAGCAGCTCCCTCGGGGTTAGCACAGATACGCAGTATTTT
J gene: TRBJ2-3; clone size: few; D gene: .; V gene: TRBV19; CDR3 protein: CASTEWGLDTDTQYF; CDR3 DNA: TGTGCCAGTACCGAGTGGGGATTGGACACAGATACGCAGTATTTT
J gene: TRBJ2-1; clone size: .; D gene: .; V gene: TRBV7-2; CDR3 protein: CASSLRWGNEQFF; CDR3 DNA: TGTGCCAGCAGCTTACGGTGGGGCAATGAGCAGTTCTTC
J gene: TRBJ2-2; clone size: .; D gene: .; V gene: TRBV6-2/TRBV6-3; CDR3 protein: CASRTIRLTENTGELFF; CDR3 DNA: TGTGCCAGCAGAACCATTAGACTTACTGAAAACACCGGGGAGCTGTTTTTT
J gene: TRBJ2-5; clone size: few; D gene: TRBD2; V gene: TRBV18; CDR3 protein: CASSPGTSTYQETQYF; CDR3 DNA: TGTGCCAGCTCACCAGGGACTAGCACTTATCAAGAGACCCAGTACTTC
J gene: TRBJ2-1; clone size: .; D gene: TRBD1; V gene: TRBV20-1; CDR3 protein: CSALDRGSRSYNEQFF; CDR3 DNA: TGCAGTGCCTTGGACAGGGGGTCCCGCTCCTACAATGAGCAGTTCTTC
J gene: TRBJ2-1; clone size: many; D gene: .; V gene: TRBV7-2; CDR3 protein: CASSFLAGQSSYNEQFF; CDR3 DNA: TGTGCCAGCAGCTTTCTCGCTGGACAGAGCTCCTACAATGAGCAGTTCTTC
J gene: TRBJ2-2; clone size: .; D gene: TRBD2; V gene: TRBV4-1; CDR3 protein: CASSQEALAHNTGELFF; CDR3 DNA: TGCGCCAGCAGCCAAGAAGCACTAGCGCATAACACCGGGGAGCTGTTTTTT
J gene: TRBJ2-5; clone size: .; D gene: TRBD1; V gene: TRBV5-1; CDR3 protein: CASSPGQGYQETQYF; CDR3 DNA: TGCGCCAGCAGCCCGGGACAGGGGTACCAAGAGACCCAGTACTTC
J gene: TRBJ1-2; clone size: few; D gene: .; V gene: TRBV6-5; CDR3 protein: CASSGRAAQGYGYTF; CDR3 DNA: TGTGCCAGCTCGGGCAGGGCCGCGCAGGGGTATGGCTACACCTTC
J gene: TRBJ1-2; clone size: many; D gene: TRBD1; V gene: TRBV20-1; CDR3 protein: CSAEQGPLGYTF; CDR3 DNA: TGCAGTGCTGAACAGGGGCCGTTGGGCTACACCTTC
J gene: TRBJ1-2; clone size: .; D gene: .; V gene: TRBV29-1; CDR3 protein: CSVESVSSGYTF; CDR3 DNA: TGCAGCGTTGAGTCAGTTTCAAGTGGCTACACCTTC
J gene: TRBJ1-2; clone size: .; D gene: TRBD1; V gene: TRBV3-1; CDR3 protein: CASSPRGREGYTF; CDR3 DNA: TGTGCCAGCAGCCCCAGGGGGCGCGAAGGCTACACCTTC
J gene: TRBJ2-5; clone size: many; D gene: TRBD1; V gene: TRBV7-9; CDR3 protein: CASSQQGMVETQYF; CDR3 DNA: TGTGCCAGCAGCCAACAGGGGATGGTAGAGACCCAGTACTTC